This T cell receptor beta chain came from a study of blood T cell repertoires in COVID-19. Background on the study: Sites across the United States, Italy and Spain contributed samples from acute and convalescent COVID-19.

This clone was seen once. Clones were read by immunoSEQ multiplex PCR, and TCRdb kept only the in-frame ones, dropping some. This sample has 200,000 to 250,000 clones, with approximately 80% found just once. After removal of 1 base from V and 2 bases from J, the junction contained 0 bases not matched to a gene. The length of the CDR3 is 14 residues. Per the germline V gene, CDR1 is LGHNA and CDR2 is YNFKEQ. This chain joins TRBV4-2 and TRBJ2-3; 7 bases fit TRBD2. The sequencing input was PBMCs or T cells enriched from blood (not recorded which). The TCR comes from a man aged 40-49 years who had recovered from COVID-19. CDR3 residues: CASSQGDYTDTQYF. CDR3 sequence (DNA): TGTGCCAGCAGCCAAGGGGACTACACAGATACGCAGTATTTT.